The 26 T cell receptor beta chains below were found in one sample sequenced in a study of cytomegalovirus exposure and HLA in healthy donors. Both 60 Vbeta primers and 13 Jbeta primers went into the PCR. Some clones are missing from TCRdb's copy, which holds only in-frame ones; the method was immunoSEQ multiplex PCR. This table holds about 170,000 clones, about 80% found once. The source material was PBMCs. The receptor source for this set is a female donor in good health and CMV-seronegative.

This clone showed up just a few times. This rearrangement joins TRBV5-1 to TRBJ2-3; possibly TRBD1 for D (5 bases). V shed 2 bases and J shed 0 bases, with 7 bases lying between them. The CDR3 runs 14 residues. Germline-derived CDR1 and CDR2 are SGHRS and YFSETQ. Here the CDR3 reads CASSFGASTDTQYF. The CDR3 DNA follows: TGCGCCAGCAGCTTTGGGGCCAGCACAGATACGCAGTATTTT.

The chain is built from TRBV5-1 and TRBJ1-2, with 7 positions matching TRBD1. The CDR3 runs to 15 residues. Germline V gene sequence: CDR1 SGHRS, CDR2 YFSETQ. V dropped 0 bases and J dropped 3; count of bases not matched to a gene: 5. CDR3 residues: CASSLVEGADYGYTF. CDR3 DNA sequence: TGCGCCAGCAGCTTGGTAGAGGGGGCAGACTATGGCTACACCTTC.

V gene TRBV6-5 combines with J gene TRBJ1-1; a possible D gene is TRBD1 (5 bases). The CDR3 loop spans 14 amino acids. V lost 0 bases and J 3 bases, leaving 8 bases between the germline ends. Per the germline V gene, CDR1 is MNHEY and CDR2 is SVGAGI. The CDR3 DNA sequence: TGTGCCAGCAGTTACTCGGGGGGAGACACTGAAGCTTTCTTT. Translating it yields CASSYSGGDTEAFF.

The rearrangement joins TRBV2 to TRBJ2-5, with a tentative D call TRBD1 (5 bases). The ends were cut back, 3 bases at V and 2 bases at J, with 13 bases in the middle. This CDR3 region has 15 residues. Germline CDR1 is SNHLY and CDR2 is FYNNEI. CDR3 sequence (DNA): TGTGCCAGCAGTGATGGTGGGGCATCTCAAGAGACCCAGTACTTC. It yields the protein CASSDGGASQETQYF.

The rearrangement links TRBV13 to TRBJ2-2; TRBD1 is a possible D gene (5 bases). V lost 2 bases, J lost 0 bases, and 13 bases lay in between. In germline, CDR1 is PRHDT, CDR2 FYEKMQ (reference sequence). The CDR3 is 17 residues long. CDR3 protein: CASSLFGDRSNTGELFF. The CDR3 DNA reads TGTGCCAGCAGCTTATTTGGAGACAGATCGAACACCGGGGAGCTGTTTTTT.

The rearrangement uses TRBV11-3 and TRBJ2-1, with 9 bases identical to TRBD2. Germline V gives CDR1 SGHNT, CDR2 YENEEA. The V segment lost 8 bases and the J segment 6 bases; nucleotides outside the gene matches: 14. This CDR3 has 16 amino acids. CDR3 nucleotides: TGTGCCAGCTCCAGGGCGGCTAGCGGGATCCGCAATGAGCAGTTCTTC. This translates into CASSRAASGIRNEQFF.

The V gene is TRBV11-1, the J gene TRBJ2-3; no definite D call. The V end was cut by 5 bases, the J end by 4 bases, with 10 bases between. This CDR3 spans 13 amino acids. Per the germline V gene, CDR1 is SGHAT and CDR2 is FQDESV (reference sequence). The CDR3 loop is CASSPPSPDTQYF. CDR3 nucleotides: TGTGCCAGCAGCCCCCCTTCCCCAGATACGCAGTATTTT. Full variable domain (outside the CDR3, taken from reference TRBV11-1 and TRBJ2-3): EAEVAQSPRYKITEKSQAVAFWCDPISGHATLYWYRQILGQGPELLVQFQDESVVDDSQLPKDRFSAERLKGVDSTLKIQPAELGDSAMYLCASSPPSPDTQYFGPGTRLTVL.

In this sample, this clone turned up a few times. The CDR3 is CASSEELPNTEAFF. CDR3 coding DNA: TGTGCCAGCAGTGAGGAGCTACCGAACACTGAAGCTTTCTTT. The chain couples TRBV2 to TRBJ1-1; D unclear. The ends were cut back, 3 bases at V and 1 base at J, with 9 bases in the middle. The CDR3 has 14 residues. The germline CDR1 and CDR2 sequences are SNHLY and FYNNEI.

The gene calls are TRBV5-4 and TRBJ2-5, with 7 bases lining up with TRBD1. The germline gives CDR1 SGHNT, CDR2 YYREEE (reference sequence). This CDR3 region has 14 residues. The V gene end was trimmed by 1 base and the J gene end by 1 base; junction bases not matched to a gene: 1. CDR3 coding DNA: TGTGCCAGCAGCTTGTCAGGGGGCCAAGAGACCCAGTACTTC. Translation gives CASSLSGGQETQYF.

The chain is built from TRBV9 and TRBJ2-7, with 11 positions matching TRBD2. Per germline, CDR1 SGDLS and CDR2 YYNGEE. The V and J ends lost 4 bases and 6 bases, in that order; junction bases with no gene match: 6. This CDR3 is built from 14 residues. CDR3 residues: CASSPSGGLREQYF. DNA of the CDR3: TGTGCCAGCAGCCCTAGCGGGGGGCTCCGCGAGCAGTACTTC.

The chain uses TRBV9 and TRBJ2-1, with TRBD2 matching over 13 bases. The CDR3 extends over 16 amino acids. Germline loops: CDR1 SGDLS, CDR2 YYNGEE. The J segment lost 8 bases and the V segment lost 4 bases, leaving 9 bases of the junction unmatched. For the CDR3, the DNA is TGTGCCAGCAGCTCGCGGACTAGCGGGAGTAGTGATGAGCAGTTCTTC. This sequence encodes CASSSRTSGSSDEQFF. Full variable domain (missing parts from reference TRBV9 and TRBJ2-1): DSGVTQTPKHLITATGQRVTLRCSPRSGDLSVYWYQQSLDQGLQFLIQYYNGEERAKGNILERFSAQQFPDLHSELNLSSLELGDSALYFCASSSRTSGSSDEQFFGPGTRLTVL.

The rearrangement uses TRBV5-4 and TRBJ1-4; D perhaps matches TRBD1 (5 bases). There are 14 residues in the CDR3. Trimming stripped 0 bases from V and 8 bases from J, with 11 bases between. From germline, CDR1 is SGHNT and CDR2 YYREEE (reference sequence). Here the CDR3 reads CASSLATGDEKLFF. The CDR3 nucleotides read TGTGCCAGCAGCTTGGCTACAGGCGACGAAAAACTGTTTTTT. Combining the CDR3 with reference TRBV5-4 and TRBJ1-4 gives the whole variable domain ETGVTQSPTHLIKTRGQQVTLRCSSQSGHNTVSWYQQALGQGPQFIFQYYREEENGRGNFPPRFSGLQFPNYSSELNVNALELDDSALYLCASSLATGDEKLFFGSGTQLSVL.

This clone was seen just once. This chain joins TRBV2 and TRBJ2-7; TRBD1 agrees at 7 bases. The CDR3 totals 14 residues. Germline V gene data show CDR1 as SNHLY and CDR2 as FYNNEI. Unmatched junction bases numbered 9, after V lost 6 bases and J lost 4 bases. The DNA of the CDR3 is TGTGCCAGCAGAGAAAGACAGGGCTTGTACGAGCAGTACTTC. This encodes CASRERQGLYEQYF.

The genes are TRBV11-3 and TRBJ1-1, with 8 bases lining up with TRBD1. Germline lookup yields CDR1 SGHNT and CDR2 YENEEA. The CDR3 has 17 residues. Germline trimming cut 2 bases from V and 0 bases from J; bases unmatched to any gene: 8. CDR3 DNA sequence: TGTGCCAGCAGCTTAACCCGGACAGGGACCATGAACACTGAAGCTTTCTTT. Its protein is CASSLTRTGTMNTEAFF.

The V and J genes are TRBV29-1 and TRBJ1-1, with D tentatively TRBD1 (5 bases). Trimming took off 3 bases at V and 6 bases at J, with 14 bases between the two ends. The germline CDR1 and CDR2 sequences are SQVTM and ANQGSEA. The CDR3 covers 13 residues. CDR3 sequence: CSVERIGAPEAFF. In DNA, the CDR3 is TGCAGCGTTGAGAGGATTGGGGCCCCTGAAGCTTTCTTT.

V usage is TRBV7-9 and J usage is TRBJ1-4; a weak D match, TRBD1 (5 bases). The CDR3 is made up of 15 amino acids. Trimming removed 1 base at V and 5 bases at J, with 11 bases between. Germline-derived CDR1 and CDR2 are SEHNR and FQNEAQ (reference sequence). The CDR3 region is CASSLGDLRNEKLFF. CDR3 nucleotide sequence: TGTGCCAGCAGCTTAGGGGACTTAAGAAATGAAAAACTGTTTTTT.

The chain carries TRBV19 and TRBJ2-2; 14 nucleotides line up with TRBD2. After removal of 6 bases from V and 5 bases from J, the junction contained 2 bases not matched to a gene. The CDR3 contains 15 residues. The germline V gene has CDR1 LNHDA and CDR2 SQIVND (reference sequence). This CDR3 is CASRGLAGETGELFF. The CDR3 DNA follows: TGTGCCAGTAGGGGACTAGCGGGAGAAACCGGGGAGCTGTTTTTT.

The chain is built from TRBV11-1 and TRBJ2-7; unclear D gene. Between the trimmed V and J ends, which lost 1 base and 2 bases, there was a span of 6 bases. The CDR3 length is 13 residues. In germline, CDR1 is SGHAT, CDR2 FQDESV (reference sequence). CDR3 DNA: TGTGCCAGCAGCTTAGACCCGGCCTACGAGCAGTACTTC. Encoded protein: CASSLDPAYEQYF.

The gene calls are TRBV10-1 and TRBJ1-1; TRBD1 is a possible D gene (5 bases). The CDR3 is 14 residues long. V gave up 3 bases and J gave up 6 bases, with 14 bases separating them. Germline V gene data show CDR1 as WNHNN and CDR2 as SYGVQD (reference sequence). CDR3 bases: TGCGCCAGCAGTGACGGGGGTTCCCGCCCTGAAGCTTTCTTT. Translated, it gives CASSDGGSRPEAFF.

This chain uses TRBV19 with TRBJ1-5; 9 bases are a match to TRBD1. This CDR3 is 13 amino acids long. The trim removed 9 bases at V and 4 bases at J, leaving 4 bases unmatched. Looked up from germline, CDR1 is LNHDA and CDR2 is SQIVND (reference sequence). CDR3 sequence: CASRDRANQPQHF. CDR3 in DNA: TGTGCCAGCCGGGACAGGGCGAATCAGCCCCAGCATTTT.

A few counts support this clone. The chain recombines TRBV5-6 with TRBJ2-5; D perhaps matches TRBD2 (6 bases). This CDR3 is built from 13 residues. In germline, CDR1 is SGHDT, CDR2 YYEEEE. V was shortened by 5 bases and J by 11 bases, with 19 bases between the two germline ends. CDR3 amino acids: CASRSDKIREQYF. DNA for the CDR3: TGTGCCAGCAGAAGCGACAAGATACGGGAGCAGTACTTC.

V gene TRBV5-8 combines with J gene TRBJ1-1, with 7 bases lining up with TRBD1. CDR3 length: 15 amino acids. V was clipped by 0 bases and J by 2 bases; unmatched bases: 4. The germline V gene has CDR1 SGHTS and CDR2 YDEGEE. The CDR3 DNA is TGTGCCAGCAGCTTGGGGGGACAGCCTAACACTGAAGCTTTCTTT. Encoded protein: CASSLGGQPNTEAFF.

The genes are TRBV9 and TRBJ2-5, with 11 bases fitting TRBD2. CDR3 length: 15 amino acids. Germline-derived CDR1 and CDR2 are SGDLS and YYNGEE. The trim removed 4 bases at V and 3 bases at J, leaving 5 bases unmatched. CDR3 residues: CASSIGLAGEETQYF. The CDR3, as DNA: TGTGCCAGCAGCATCGGACTAGCGGGCGAAGAGACCCAGTACTTC.

This CDR3 reads CSLRESGYNEQFF. DNA of the CDR3: TGCAGTCTCCGGGAGTCGGGGTACAATGAGCAGTTCTTC. V and J are TRBV29-1 and TRBJ2-1; the D gene is possibly TRBD2 (6 bases). This CDR3 contains 13 residues. Germline V lookup: CDR1 SQVTM, CDR2 ANQGSEA.

This chain connects TRBV29-1 to TRBJ1-2; 9 nucleotides match TRBD1. Germline CDR1 is SQVTM and CDR2 is ANQGSEA. V was pared by 8 bases and J by 14 bases, with 12 bases of the junction left unmatched. The CDR3 spans 11 residues. CDR3 bases: TGCAGCCTTCAAAAAAGGACAGGGGTAACCTTC. Its translation: CSLQKRTGVTF.

The chain has TRBV6-1 and TRBJ1-2, with D possibly being TRBD1 (5 bases). Germline V gene lookup returns CDR1 MNHNS and CDR2 SASEGT. This CDR3 is 15 amino acids long. The V end lost 7 bases, the J end lost 4 bases, and 19 bases lay between the germline ends. As DNA, the CDR3 is TGTGCCAGCAACAATGTCGGGACTTCCCTCTATGGCTACACCTTC. This encodes CASNNVGTSLYGYTF.